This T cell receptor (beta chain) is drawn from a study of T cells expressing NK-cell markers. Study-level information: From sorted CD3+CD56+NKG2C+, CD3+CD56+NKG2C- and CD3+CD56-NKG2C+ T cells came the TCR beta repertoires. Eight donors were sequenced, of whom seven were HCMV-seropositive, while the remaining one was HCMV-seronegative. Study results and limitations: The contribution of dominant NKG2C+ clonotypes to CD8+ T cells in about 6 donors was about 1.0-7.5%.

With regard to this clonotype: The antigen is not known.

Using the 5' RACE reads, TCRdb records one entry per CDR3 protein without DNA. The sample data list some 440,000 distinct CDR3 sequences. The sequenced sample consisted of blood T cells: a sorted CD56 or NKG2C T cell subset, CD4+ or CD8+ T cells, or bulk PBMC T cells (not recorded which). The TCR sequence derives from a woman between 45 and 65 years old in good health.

CDR3 in amino acids: CATSRDPREVDGYTF. The J gene is TRBJ1-2, the V gene TRBV15. There are 15 residues in the CDR3. CDR1 is LNHNV and CDR2 is YYDKDF in the germline V gene (reference sequence).